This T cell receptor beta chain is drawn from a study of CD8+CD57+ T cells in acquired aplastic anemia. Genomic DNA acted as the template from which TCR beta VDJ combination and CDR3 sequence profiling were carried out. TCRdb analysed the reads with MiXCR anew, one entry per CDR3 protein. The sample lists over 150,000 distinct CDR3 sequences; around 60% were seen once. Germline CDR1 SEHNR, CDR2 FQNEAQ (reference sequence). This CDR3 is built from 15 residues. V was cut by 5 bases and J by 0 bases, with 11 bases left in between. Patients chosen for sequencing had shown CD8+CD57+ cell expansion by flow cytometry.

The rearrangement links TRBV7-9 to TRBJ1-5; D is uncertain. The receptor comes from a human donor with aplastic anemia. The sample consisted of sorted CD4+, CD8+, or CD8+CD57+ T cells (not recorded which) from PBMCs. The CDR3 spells CASSLGRTSNQPQHF. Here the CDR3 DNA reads TGTGCCAGCAGCCTGGGCAGGACTAGCAATCAGCCCCAGCATTTT.